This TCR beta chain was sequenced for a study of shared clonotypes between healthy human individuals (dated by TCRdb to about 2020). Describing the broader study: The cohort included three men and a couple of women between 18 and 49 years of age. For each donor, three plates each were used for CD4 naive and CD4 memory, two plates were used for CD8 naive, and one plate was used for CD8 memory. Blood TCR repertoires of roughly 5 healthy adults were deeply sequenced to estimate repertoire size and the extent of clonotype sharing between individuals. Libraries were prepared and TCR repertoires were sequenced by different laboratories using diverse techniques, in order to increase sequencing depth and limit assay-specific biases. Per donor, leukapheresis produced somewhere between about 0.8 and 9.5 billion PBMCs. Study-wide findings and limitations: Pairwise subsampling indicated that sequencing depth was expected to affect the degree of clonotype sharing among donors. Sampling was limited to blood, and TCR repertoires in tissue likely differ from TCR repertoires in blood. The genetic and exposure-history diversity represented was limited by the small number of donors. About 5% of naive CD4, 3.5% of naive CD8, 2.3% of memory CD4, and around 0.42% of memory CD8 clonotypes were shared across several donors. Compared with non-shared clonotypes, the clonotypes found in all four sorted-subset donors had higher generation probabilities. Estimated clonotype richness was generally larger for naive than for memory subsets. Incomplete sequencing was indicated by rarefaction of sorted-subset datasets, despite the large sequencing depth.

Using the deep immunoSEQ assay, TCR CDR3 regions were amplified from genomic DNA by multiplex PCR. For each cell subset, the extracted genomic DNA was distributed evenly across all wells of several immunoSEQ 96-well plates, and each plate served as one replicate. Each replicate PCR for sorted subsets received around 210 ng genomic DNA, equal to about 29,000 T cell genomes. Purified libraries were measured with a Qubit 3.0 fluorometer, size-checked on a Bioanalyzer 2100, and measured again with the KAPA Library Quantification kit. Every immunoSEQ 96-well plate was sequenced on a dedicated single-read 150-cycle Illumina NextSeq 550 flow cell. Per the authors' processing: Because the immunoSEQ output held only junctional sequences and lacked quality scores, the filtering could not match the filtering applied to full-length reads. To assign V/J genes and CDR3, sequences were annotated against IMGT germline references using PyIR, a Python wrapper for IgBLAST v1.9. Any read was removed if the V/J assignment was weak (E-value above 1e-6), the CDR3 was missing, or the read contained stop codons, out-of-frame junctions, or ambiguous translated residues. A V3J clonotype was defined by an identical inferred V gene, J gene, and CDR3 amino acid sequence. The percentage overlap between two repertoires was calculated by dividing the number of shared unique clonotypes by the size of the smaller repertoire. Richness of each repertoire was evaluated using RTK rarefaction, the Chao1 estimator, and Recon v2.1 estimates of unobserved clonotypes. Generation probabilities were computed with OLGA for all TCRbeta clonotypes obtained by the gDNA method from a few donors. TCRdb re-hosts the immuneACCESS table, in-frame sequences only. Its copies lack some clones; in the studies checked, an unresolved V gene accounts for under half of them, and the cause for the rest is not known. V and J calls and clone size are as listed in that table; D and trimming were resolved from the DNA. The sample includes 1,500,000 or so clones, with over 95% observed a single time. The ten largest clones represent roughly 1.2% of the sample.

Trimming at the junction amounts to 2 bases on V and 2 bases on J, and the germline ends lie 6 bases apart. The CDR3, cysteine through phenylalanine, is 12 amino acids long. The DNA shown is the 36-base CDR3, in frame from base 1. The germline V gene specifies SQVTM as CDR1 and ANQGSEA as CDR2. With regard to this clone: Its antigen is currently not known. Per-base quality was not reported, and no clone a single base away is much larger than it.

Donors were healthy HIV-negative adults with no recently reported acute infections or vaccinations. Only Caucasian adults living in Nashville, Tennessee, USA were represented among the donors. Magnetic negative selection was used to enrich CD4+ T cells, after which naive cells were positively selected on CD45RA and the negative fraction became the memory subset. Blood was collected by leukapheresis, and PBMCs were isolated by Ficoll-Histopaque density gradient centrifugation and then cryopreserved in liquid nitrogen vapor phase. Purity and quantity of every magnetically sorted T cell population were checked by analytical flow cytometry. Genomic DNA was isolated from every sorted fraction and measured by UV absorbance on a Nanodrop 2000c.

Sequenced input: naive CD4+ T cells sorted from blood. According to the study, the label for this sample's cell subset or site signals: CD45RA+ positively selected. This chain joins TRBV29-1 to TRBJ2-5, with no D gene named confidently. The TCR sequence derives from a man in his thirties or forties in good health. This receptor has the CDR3 CSVEKSQETQYF. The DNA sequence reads TGCAGCGTTGAAAAGTCGCAAGAGACCCAGTACTTC. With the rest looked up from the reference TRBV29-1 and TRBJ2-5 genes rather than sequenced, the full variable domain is SAVISQKPSRDICQRGTSLTIQCQVDSQVTMMFWYRQQPGQSLTLIATANQGSEATYESGFVIDKFPISRPNLTFSTLTVSNMSPEDSSIYLCSVEKSQETQYFGPGTRLLVL.